This TCR beta chain was identified during a study of cytomegalovirus exposure and HLA in healthy donors. Findings of the study overall: Per a prior analysis, the majority of TCR beta V segments were productive roughly 87% or roughly 30% of the time.

This clone was observed a few times. As yet, its antigen is unknown. PCR employed 60 Vbeta and 13 Jbeta primers. Assay used: immunoSEQ multiplex PCR; TCRdb lists only in-frame clones, some missing. Of about 190,000 clones listed, around 83% are singletons. The germline V gene encodes CDR1 LNHDA and CDR2 SQIVND (reference sequence). V shed 9 bases and J shed 8 bases, with 28 bases lying between them. The CDR3 has 17 amino acids. This TCR came from a woman younger than 30 in good health and CMV-seronegative. Sequenced sample: PBMCs. The chain employs TRBV19 and TRBJ1-4; weak D call: TRBD1 (6 bases). The CDR3 here is CASVRGTDIRGREKLFF. CDR3 sequence (DNA): TGTGCCAGCGTCAGGGGAACCGATATTCGAGGACGGGAAAAACTGTTTTTT. Together with reference TRBV19 and TRBJ1-4, the CDR3 gives the full variable domain: DGGITQSPKYLFRKEGQNVTLSCEQNLNHDAMYWYRQDPGQGLRLIYYSQIVNDFQKGDIAEGYSVSREKKESFPLTVTSAQKNPTAFYLCASVRGTDIRGREKLFFGSGTQLSVL.